One sample yielded the 26 T cell receptor beta chains listed below, sequenced in a study of T cell changes during pregnancy in multiple sclerosis. Assay: immunoSEQ multiplex PCR; the TCRdb copy retains only in-frame clones and omits some. The sample includes tens of thousands of clones, about 92% of them seen just once. The material sequenced was peripheral blood, taken in the first trimester of pregnancy. Source of these receptors: a female donor in good health, enrolled as a control in a pregnancy study.

This sequence joins TRBV27 and TRBJ2-7; tentatively, D is TRBD1 (5 bases). Germline CDR1 and CDR2: MNHEY and SMNVEV (reference sequence). The V end was cut by 2 bases, the J end by 6 bases, with 14 bases between. The CDR3 runs to 14 residues. In DNA, the CDR3 is TGTGCCAGCAGTTTAAACAGGCCGGGCGGCGAGCAGTACTTC. As protein: CASSLNRPGGEQYF.

This clone was counted once. The chain links TRBV4-1 to TRBJ2-2; 8 nucleotides agree with TRBD2. CDR3 length: 16 residues. Germline V CDR1 and CDR2: MGHRA, YSYEKL. Trimming removed 7 bases from V and 1 base from J; junction bases left unmatched: 8. CDR3 sequence reads: CASKRAGALNTGELFF. The CDR3 DNA follows: TGCGCCAGCAAGCGAGCGGGGGCTCTGAACACCGGGGAGCTGTTTTTT.

This clone was detected only once. This rearrangement joins TRBV11-2 to TRBJ2-2, with D possibly TRBD1 on 6 matching bases. Trimming removed 1 base from V and 7 bases from J, with 16 bases in between. This CDR3 contains 16 residues. CDR1 and CDR2 (germline): SGHAT, FQNNGV. The CDR3 here is CASSLVRQGYGGELFF. In DNA, the CDR3 is TGTGCCAGCAGCTTAGTTCGCCAGGGGTATGGCGGGGAGCTGTTTTTT.

This chain links TRBV9 with TRBJ2-5, with a tentative D call TRBD2 (6 bases). The CDR3 loop spans 14 amino acids. Germline CDR1 SGDLS, CDR2 YYNGEE. Trimming took off 5 bases at V and 5 bases at J, with 16 bases between the two ends. The CDR3 sequence is CASSSWGGGETQYF. CDR3 nucleotide sequence: TGTGCCAGCAGTTCCTGGGGAGGTGGGGAGACCCAGTACTTC.

This rearrangement joins TRBV9 to TRBJ2-7; weak D call: TRBD1 (6 bases). Per the germline V gene, CDR1 is SGDLS and CDR2 is YYNGEE. Trimming removed 4 bases at V and 5 bases at J, with 19 bases between. The CDR3 contains 15 residues. CDR3 DNA: TGTGCCAGCAGCCGTAGGGGGACATTCCCCGACGAGCAGTACTTC. It specifies CASSRRGTFPDEQYF.

The chain has TRBV6-6 and TRBJ1-6, with a tentative D call TRBD1 (5 bases). V was clipped by 6 bases and J by 3 bases, with 15 bases between them. The length of the CDR3 is 16 residues. Germline values: CDR1 MNHNY, CDR2 SVGAGI (reference sequence). The CDR3 reads CASRLQGKDYNSPLHF. The CDR3, as DNA: TGTGCCAGCAGACTTCAGGGAAAAGACTATAATTCACCCCTCCACTTT.

This clone was counted once. The chain employs TRBV30 and TRBJ1-3; D is uncertain. Germline V CDR1 and CDR2: GTSNPN, SVGIG (reference sequence). With 2 bases removed from V and 0 bases from J, the gap between germline ends came to 8 bases. The CDR3 consists of 14 residues. The DNA of the CDR3 is TGTGCCTGGAGTTTGGGGAGCTCTGGAAACACCATATATTTT. As protein: CAWSLGSSGNTIYF.

The chain links TRBV12-2 to TRBJ2-1; the table's TRBD2 call for D was not verified on the DNA. TRBV12-2 is tagged as a pseudogene. The length of the CDR3 is 20 residues. The CDR3 sequence is CASRFPGHTAGPNRRNEQFF. CDR3 sequence (DNA): TGTGCAAGTCGCTTCCCCGGCCACACCGCGGGACCCAATCGTCGTAATGAGCAGTTCTTC.

This clone was seen just once. The CDR3 loop reads CASSLTSGRWVGELFF. Written as DNA, the CDR3 is TGTGCCAGCAGTCTGACTAGCGGGAGATGGGTCGGGGAGCTGTTTTTT. The J gene is TRBJ2-2, the V gene TRBV27; 12 nucleotides match TRBD2. Germline loops: CDR1 MNHEY, CDR2 SMNVEV (reference sequence). The CDR3 covers 16 residues. V was pared by 5 bases and J by 7 bases, with 8 bases of the junction left unmatched.

The rearrangement uses TRBV27 and TRBJ2-7; 14 nucleotides agree with TRBD2. This CDR3 has 19 residues. V dropped 2 bases and J dropped 5; count of bases not matched to a gene: 14. Germline CDR1 and CDR2: MNHEY and SMNVEV (reference sequence). CDR3 coding DNA: TGTGCCAGCAGTTTACGACTAGCGGGAGGGCCTGAGGAAGTAGACGAGCAGTACTTC. It codes for CASSLRLAGGPEEVDEQYF.

The V gene is TRBV18, the J gene TRBJ2-3; the D gene is possibly TRBD1 (6 bases). This CDR3 region has 16 residues. The V end was cut by 3 bases, the J end by 2 bases, with 15 bases between. Germline assignment: CDR1 KGHSH and CDR2 LQKENI. CDR3 coding DNA: TGTGCCAGCTCACCCCAGGACAGTTCCAACACAGATACGCAGTATTTT. Its protein product is CASSPQDSSNTDTQYF.

V and J are TRBV11-2 and TRBJ1-2; D call uncertain. The V gene's germline CDR1 is SGHAT and CDR2 FQNNGV. The CDR3 extends over 16 amino acids. V gave up 0 bases and J gave up 0 bases, with 11 bases separating them. DNA for the CDR3: TGTGCCAGCAGCTTAGATCGTGGGAGGGCTAACTATGGCTACACCTTC. Its protein product is CASSLDRGRANYGYTF.

The genes are TRBV9 and TRBJ1-1; 7 bases are shared with TRBD1. V trimming: 4 bases; J trimming: 0 bases; junction bases outside the gene matches: 3. This CDR3 is built from 14 residues. Germline CDR1 and CDR2: SGDLS and YYNGEE. In DNA, the CDR3 is TGTGCCAGCAGCTCGGGACAGTTGAACACTGAAGCTTTCTTT. Its translation: CASSSGQLNTEAFF.

The DNA for the CDR3 is TGTGCCAGCAGCCCCCGTACCTACGAGCAGTACTTC. Translation gives CASSPRTYEQYF. The gene calls are TRBV7-6 and TRBJ2-7; unclear D gene. CDR1 and CDR2 (germline): SGHVS, FNYEAQ. This CDR3 has 12 amino acids. Trimming shortened V by 5 bases and J by 2 bases, and 7 bases separated the two germline ends.

The chain uses TRBV7-6 and TRBJ1-2; 10 bases match TRBD1. J was trimmed by 4 bases and V by 5 bases; bases with no gene match: 13. The CDR3 loop spans 17 amino acids. The germline V gene encodes CDR1 SGHVS and CDR2 FNYEAQ. The CDR3 region is CASSPLGHGQGGYGYTF. The CDR3 nucleotides read TGTGCCAGCAGCCCCTTAGGGCACGGACAGGGGGGCTATGGCTACACCTTC.

This chain uses TRBV4-3 with TRBJ2-7; D gene ambiguous. V dropped 0 bases and J dropped 0 bases, with 12 bases sitting between them. Germline V gene sequence: CDR1 LGHNA, CDR2 YSLEER. There are 16 residues in the CDR3. CDR3 loop: CASSQDKGAPSYEQYF. The CDR3 coding sequence is TGCGCCAGCAGCCAAGACAAAGGAGCCCCCTCCTACGAGCAGTACTTC.

V and J are TRBV27 and TRBJ1-6, with a tentative D call TRBD1 (6 bases). Germline CDR1 is MNHEY and CDR2 is SMNVEV (reference sequence). The CDR3 loop spans 13 amino acids. V lost 2 bases and J 10 bases, leaving 9 bases between the germline ends. CDR3 in amino acids: CASSLPGVSPLHF. The CDR3 DNA is TGTGCCAGCAGTTTACCAGGGGTCTCACCCCTCCACTTT.

The rearrangement uses TRBV4-3 and TRBJ2-5, with 8 bases identical to TRBD1. The CDR3 sequence is 15 residues long. V lost 3 bases to trimming and J lost 5 bases; unmatched junction nucleotides: 8. Germline V gives CDR1 LGHNA, CDR2 YSLEER. The CDR3 nucleotides read TGCGCCAGCAGCCATCGAGGACAGGGCGGGGAGACCCAGTACTTC. Encoded protein: CASSHRGQGGETQYF.

J is TRBJ2-3 and V is TRBV10-3; 12 positions agree with TRBD2. The J segment lost 5 bases and the V segment lost 6 bases, leaving 3 bases of the junction unmatched. The germline CDR1 and CDR2 sequences are ENHRY and SYGVKD. CDR3 size: 14 residues. The CDR3: CAIRTSGGLDTQYF. DNA for the CDR3: TGTGCCATCAGGACTAGCGGGGGATTAGATACGCAGTATTTT.

The J gene is TRBJ1-1, the V gene TRBV5-6; D is unclear. V was trimmed by 4 bases and J by 1 base, leaving 11 bases between them. The V gene's germline CDR1 is SGHDT and CDR2 YYEEEE. This CDR3 has 14 amino acids. CDR3 sequence (DNA): TGTGCCAGCAGCCCAGACGGGTGGAACACTGAAGCTTTCTTT. Translating gives CASSPDGWNTEAFF.

The V gene is TRBV4-1, the J gene TRBJ2-7; 9 bases map to TRBD1. Unmatched junction bases numbered 5, after V lost 1 base and J lost 4 bases. Germline V gene data show CDR1 as MGHRA and CDR2 as YSYEKL. This CDR3 region has 15 residues. The CDR3 here is CASSQGGTGLYEQYF. CDR3 DNA: TGCGCCAGCAGCCAAGGTGGGACAGGGCTTTACGAGCAGTACTTC.

The chain recombines TRBV5-6 with TRBJ2-3; D ambiguous. The CDR3 has 13 residues. CDR1 is SGHDT, CDR2 YYEEEE, per germline. Trimming left V 0 bases short and J 3 bases short, with 5 bases between. The CDR3 spells CASSLAQTDTQYF. The CDR3 DNA reads as TGTGCCAGCAGCTTGGCCCAGACAGATACGCAGTATTTT. Looking up the rest from reference TRBV5-6 and TRBJ2-3 gives the full variable domain: DAGVTQSPTHLIKTRGQQVTLRCSPKSGHDTVSWYQQALGQGPQFIFQYYEEEERQRGNFPDRFSGHQFPNYSSELNVNALLLGDSALYLCASSLAQTDTQYFGPGTRLTVL.

CDR3 in DNA: TGTGCCAGCAGTCGTCGGGGGGGCGGTGAAAAACTGTTTTTT. Translating gives CASSRRGGGEKLFF. The rearrangement uses TRBV27 and TRBJ1-4; possibly TRBD1 for D (6 bases). The germline V gene has CDR1 MNHEY and CDR2 SMNVEV (reference sequence). Deletions cut 5 bases from V and 7 bases from J, with 14 bases between. This CDR3 comprises 14 residues.

The V and J genes are TRBV30 and TRBJ1-3; D possibly corresponds to TRBD1 (6 bases). Germline lookup yields CDR1 GTSNPN and CDR2 SVGIG (reference sequence). This CDR3 spans 16 amino acids. V was shortened by 2 bases and J by 1 base, with 15 bases between the two germline ends. The CDR3 here is CAWSWGGAVSGNTIYF. The CDR3 DNA reads TGTGCCTGGAGTTGGGGGGGGGCCGTATCTGGAAACACCATATATTTT.

V gene TRBV6-6 combines with J gene TRBJ1-6, with 8 positions matching TRBD1. Germline V lookup: CDR1 MNHNY, CDR2 SVGAGI (reference sequence). V shed 8 bases, J shed 9 bases, and the junction held 12 bases outside the gene matches. The CDR3 totals 15 residues. This CDR3 is CASVRGGQGGSPLHF. CDR3 DNA: TGTGCCAGCGTCAGAGGAGGACAGGGAGGTTCACCCCTCCACTTT.

The J gene is TRBJ2-1, the V gene TRBV7-3; the match to TRBD2 covers 12 bases. This CDR3 contains 16 residues. Per the germline V gene, CDR1 is SGHTA and CDR2 is FQGTGA. The V gene end was trimmed by 8 bases and the J gene end by 0 bases; junction bases not matched to a gene: 5. In nucleotides, the CDR3 is TGTGCCAGCGGCTCTAGCGGGAGGGGCTCCTACAATGAGCAGTTCTTC. Translation gives CASGSSGRGSYNEQFF.